This T cell receptor (beta chain) was recorded in a study of vaccination effects on CD4 cells after COVID-19. Germline loops: CDR1 SQVTM, CDR2 ANQGSEA. The V end was cut by 3 bases, the J end by 2 bases, with 5 bases between. The CDR3 covers 12 residues. Viral peptide pool expansion of antigen-specific CD4+ T cells preceded sequencing in the ViraFEST assay. Subsequent to roughly 9 days of culture, CD4+ T cells were isolated. Two doses of BNT162b2 or mRNA-1273 vaccine were administered to participants. On this clone: The antigen is undetermined.

Generated by immunoSEQ multiplex PCR, the TCRdb table keeps only in-frame clones and is missing some. The sample contains more than 12,000 clones, under 80% of which appear only once. V gene TRBV29-1 combines with J gene TRBJ2-1; D is unresolved. This receptor was identified in a human donor who received a COVID-19 vaccine. The sample here was CD4+ T cells from PBMCs cultured with HCoV-NL63 spike peptides, taken after COVID-19 vaccination. As DNA, the CDR3 is TGCAGCGTTGACGGGCCCTACAATGAGCAGTTCTTC. This translates into CSVDGPYNEQFF.